This T cell receptor beta chain comes out of a study of cytomegalovirus exposure and HLA in healthy donors. Vbeta (60) and Jbeta (13) primers were used in the PCR. Data came from immunoSEQ multiplex PCR; TCRdb stores just in-frame clones and leaves some out. Of 180,000 or so clones in the sample, 60% to 80% were seen once. This CDR3 region has 13 residues. CDR1 is MNHEY, CDR2 SVGAGI, per germline. V was shortened by 2 bases and J by 6 bases, with 11 bases between the two germline ends. The chain carries TRBV6-5 and TRBJ2-7, with a weak D call TRBD1 (5 bases). The TCR comes from a woman aged 40 to 50 in good health and CMV-seropositive. The sample taken for sequencing was PBMCs. CDR3 nucleotides: TGTGCCAGCAGTTACCAGGGATCGGGCGAGCAGTACTTC. This sequence encodes CASSYQGSGEQYF.